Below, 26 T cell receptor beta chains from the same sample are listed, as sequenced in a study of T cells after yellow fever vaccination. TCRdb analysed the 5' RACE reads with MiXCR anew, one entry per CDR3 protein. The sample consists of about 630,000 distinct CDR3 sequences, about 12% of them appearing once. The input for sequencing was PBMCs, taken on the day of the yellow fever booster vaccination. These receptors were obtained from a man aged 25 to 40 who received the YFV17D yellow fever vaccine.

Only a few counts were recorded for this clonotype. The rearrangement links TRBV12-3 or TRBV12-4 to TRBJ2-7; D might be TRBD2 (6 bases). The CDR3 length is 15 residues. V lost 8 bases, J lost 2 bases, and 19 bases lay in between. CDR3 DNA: TGTGCCAGCTTCCTGGACCTCGGGGGTACCTACGAGCAGTACTTC. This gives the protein CASFLDLGGTYEQYF.

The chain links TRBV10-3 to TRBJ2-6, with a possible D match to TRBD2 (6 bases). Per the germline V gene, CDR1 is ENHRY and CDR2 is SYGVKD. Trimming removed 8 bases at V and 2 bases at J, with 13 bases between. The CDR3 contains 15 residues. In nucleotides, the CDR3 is TGTGCCATCCTGGGGGGTGTCCCTGGGGCCAACGTCCTGACTTTC. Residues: CAILGGVPGANVLTF.

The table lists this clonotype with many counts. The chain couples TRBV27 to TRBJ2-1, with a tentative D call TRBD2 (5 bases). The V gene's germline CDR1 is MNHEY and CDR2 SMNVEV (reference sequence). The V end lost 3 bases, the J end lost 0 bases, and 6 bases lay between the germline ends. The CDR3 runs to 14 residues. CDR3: CASSFEGSYNEQFF. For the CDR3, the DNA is TGTGCCAGCAGTTTTGAGGGCTCCTACAATGAGCAGTTCTTC.

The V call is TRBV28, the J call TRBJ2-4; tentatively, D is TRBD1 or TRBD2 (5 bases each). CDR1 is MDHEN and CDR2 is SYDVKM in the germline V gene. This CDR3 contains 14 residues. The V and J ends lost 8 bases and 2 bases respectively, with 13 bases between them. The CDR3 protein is CASRGPITKNIQYF. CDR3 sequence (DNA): TGTGCCAGCCGGGGACCCATAACCAAAAACATTCAGTACTTC.

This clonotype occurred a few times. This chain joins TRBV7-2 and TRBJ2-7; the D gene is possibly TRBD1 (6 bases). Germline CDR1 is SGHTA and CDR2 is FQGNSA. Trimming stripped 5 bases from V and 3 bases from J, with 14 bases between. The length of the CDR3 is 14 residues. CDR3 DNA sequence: TGTGCCAGCAGCCCAGGACAGCTAAACTACGAGCAGTACTTC. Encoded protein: CASSPGQLNYEQYF.

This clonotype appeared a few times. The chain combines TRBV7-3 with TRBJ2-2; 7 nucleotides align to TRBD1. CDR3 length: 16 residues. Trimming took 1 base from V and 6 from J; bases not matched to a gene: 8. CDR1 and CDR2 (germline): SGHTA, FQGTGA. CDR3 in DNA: TGTGCCAGCAGCTTAAGGCCAGGGGGTTTGCCCGGGGAGCTGTTTTTT. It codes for CASSLRPGGLPGELFF.

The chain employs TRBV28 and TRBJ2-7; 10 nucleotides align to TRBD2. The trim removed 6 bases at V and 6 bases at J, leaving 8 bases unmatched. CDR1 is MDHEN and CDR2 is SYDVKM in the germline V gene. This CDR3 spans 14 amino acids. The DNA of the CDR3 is TGTGCCAGCAGCAAGCGGGAGGGGGCCTCCGAGCAGTACTTC. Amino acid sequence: CASSKREGASEQYF. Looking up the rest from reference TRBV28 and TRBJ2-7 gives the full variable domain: DVKVTQSSRYLVKRTGEKVFLECVQDMDHENMFWYRQDPGLGLRLIYFSYDVKMKEKGDIPEGYSVSREKKERFSLILESASTNQTSMYLCASSKREGASEQYFGPGTRLTVT.

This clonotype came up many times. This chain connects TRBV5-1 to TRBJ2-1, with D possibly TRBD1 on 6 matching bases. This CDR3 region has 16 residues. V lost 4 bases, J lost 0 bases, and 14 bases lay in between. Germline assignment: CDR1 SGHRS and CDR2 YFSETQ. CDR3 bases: TGCGCCAGCAGCGGGGCACAGGGAATCTCCTACAATGAGCAGTTCTTC. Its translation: CASSGAQGISYNEQFF.

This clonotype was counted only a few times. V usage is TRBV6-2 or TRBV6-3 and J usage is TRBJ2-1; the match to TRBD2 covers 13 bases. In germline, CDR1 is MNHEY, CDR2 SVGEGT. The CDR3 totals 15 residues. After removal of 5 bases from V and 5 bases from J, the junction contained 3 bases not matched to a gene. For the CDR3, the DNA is TGTGCCAGCAGTAAACTAGCGGGAGGGCACAATGAGCAGTTCTTC. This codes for CASSKLAGGHNEQFF.

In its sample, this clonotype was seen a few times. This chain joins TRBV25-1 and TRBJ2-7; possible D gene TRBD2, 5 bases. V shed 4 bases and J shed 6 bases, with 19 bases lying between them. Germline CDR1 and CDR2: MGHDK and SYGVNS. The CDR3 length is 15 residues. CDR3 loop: CASSAYPGKGSEQYF. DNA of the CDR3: TGTGCCAGCAGTGCCTATCCCGGGAAAGGAAGCGAGCAGTACTTC.

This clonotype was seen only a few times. The CDR3 sequence: CASSPLRGSDEQFF. The CDR3 region has the DNA TGTGCCAGCAGCCCTCTGCGGGGCAGCGATGAGCAGTTCTTC. This chain links TRBV3-1 with TRBJ2-1; D may be TRBD2 (6 bases). V lost 4 bases, J lost 8 bases, and 15 bases lay in between. Germline values: CDR1 LGHDT, CDR2 YNNKEL (reference sequence). The CDR3 is made up of 14 amino acids.

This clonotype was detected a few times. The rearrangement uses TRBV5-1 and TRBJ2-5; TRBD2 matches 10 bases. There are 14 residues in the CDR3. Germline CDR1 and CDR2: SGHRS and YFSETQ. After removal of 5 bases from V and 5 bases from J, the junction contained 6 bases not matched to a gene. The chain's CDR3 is CASRPTSGPETQYF. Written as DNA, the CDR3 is TGCGCCAGCAGACCGACTAGCGGGCCGGAGACCCAGTACTTC.

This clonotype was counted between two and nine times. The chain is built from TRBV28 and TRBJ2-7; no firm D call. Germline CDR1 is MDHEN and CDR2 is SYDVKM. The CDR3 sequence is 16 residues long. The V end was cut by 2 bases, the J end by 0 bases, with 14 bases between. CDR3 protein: CASSLSLARSSYEQYF. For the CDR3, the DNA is TGTGCCAGCAGTTTAAGCCTCGCGCGGTCCTCCTACGAGCAGTACTTC.

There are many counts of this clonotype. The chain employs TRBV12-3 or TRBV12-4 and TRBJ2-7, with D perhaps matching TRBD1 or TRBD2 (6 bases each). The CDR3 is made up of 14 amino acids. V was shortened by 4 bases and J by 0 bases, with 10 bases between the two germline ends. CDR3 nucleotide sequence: TGTGCCAGCAGTTACAGGGACTTCTCCTACGAGCAGTACTTC. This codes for CASSYRDFSYEQYF.

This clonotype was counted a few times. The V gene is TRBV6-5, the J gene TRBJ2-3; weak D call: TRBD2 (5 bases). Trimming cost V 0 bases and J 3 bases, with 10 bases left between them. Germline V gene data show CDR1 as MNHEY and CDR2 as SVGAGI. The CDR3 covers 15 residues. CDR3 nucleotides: TGTGCCAGCAGTTACTCAACGGGAATTACAGATACGCAGTATTTT. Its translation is CASSYSTGITDTQYF.

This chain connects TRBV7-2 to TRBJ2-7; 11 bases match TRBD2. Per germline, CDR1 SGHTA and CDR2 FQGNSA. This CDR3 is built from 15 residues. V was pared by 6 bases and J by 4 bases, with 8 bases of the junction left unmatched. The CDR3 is CASRQGTSGGYEQYF. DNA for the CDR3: TGTGCCAGCAGACAAGGGACTAGCGGAGGTTACGAGCAGTACTTC.

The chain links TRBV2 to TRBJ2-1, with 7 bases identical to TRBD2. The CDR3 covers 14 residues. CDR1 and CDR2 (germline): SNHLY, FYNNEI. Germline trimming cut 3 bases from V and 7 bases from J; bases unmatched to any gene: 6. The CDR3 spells CASSERETGNEQFF. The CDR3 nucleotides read TGTGCCAGCAGTGAGCGGGAGACTGGGAATGAGCAGTTCTTC.

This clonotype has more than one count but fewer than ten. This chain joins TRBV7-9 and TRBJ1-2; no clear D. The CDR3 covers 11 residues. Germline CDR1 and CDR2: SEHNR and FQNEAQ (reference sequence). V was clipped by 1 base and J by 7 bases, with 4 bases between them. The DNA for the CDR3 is TGTGCCAGCAGCTTAGTATCTGGCTACACCTTC. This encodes CASSLVSGYTF.

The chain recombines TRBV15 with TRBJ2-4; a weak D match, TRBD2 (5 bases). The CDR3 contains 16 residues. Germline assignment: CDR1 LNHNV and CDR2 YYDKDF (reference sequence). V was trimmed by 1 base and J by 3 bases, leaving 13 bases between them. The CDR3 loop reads CATSRVGGSGKNIQYF. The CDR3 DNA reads TGTGCCACCAGCAGAGTTGGCGGGTCGGGCAAAAACATTCAGTACTTC.

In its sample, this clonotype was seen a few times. The CDR3 here is CASSLDFADGAEQYF. The CDR3 DNA reads as TGTGCCAGCAGCTTGGATTTTGCGGATGGGGCCGAGCAGTACTTC. J is TRBJ2-7 and V is TRBV5-4; D possibly corresponds to TRBD1 (5 bases). Trimming removed 0 bases from V and 6 bases from J, with 16 bases in between. Germline V lookup: CDR1 SGHNT, CDR2 YYREEE (reference sequence). This CDR3 has 15 amino acids. Using reference TRBV5-4 and TRBJ2-7 for the parts outside the CDR3, the full variable domain is ETGVTQSPTHLIKTRGQQVTLRCSSQSGHNTVSWYQQALGQGPQFIFQYYREEENGRGNFPPRFSGLQFPNYSSELNVNALELDDSALYLCASSLDFADGAEQYFGPGTRLTVT.

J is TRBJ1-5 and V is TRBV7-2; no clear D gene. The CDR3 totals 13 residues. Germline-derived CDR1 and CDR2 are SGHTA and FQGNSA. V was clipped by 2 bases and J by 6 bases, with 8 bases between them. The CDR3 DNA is TGTGCCAGCAGCTTATACCGGTTTCAGCCCCAGCATTTT. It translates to CASSLYRFQPQHF.

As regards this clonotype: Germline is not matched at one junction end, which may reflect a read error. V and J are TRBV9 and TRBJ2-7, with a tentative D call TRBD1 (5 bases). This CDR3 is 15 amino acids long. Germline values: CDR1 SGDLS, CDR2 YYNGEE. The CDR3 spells CASRVAPDRTYEQYF. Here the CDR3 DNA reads TGTGCCAGCAGAGTAGCCCCCGACAGAACCTACGAGCAGTACTTC. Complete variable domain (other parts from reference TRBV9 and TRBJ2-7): DSGVTQTPKHLITATGQRVTLRCSPRSGDLSVYWYQQSLDQGLQFLIQYYNGEERAKGNILERFSAQQFPDLHSELNLSSLELGDSALYFCASRVAPDRTYEQYFGPGTRLTVT.

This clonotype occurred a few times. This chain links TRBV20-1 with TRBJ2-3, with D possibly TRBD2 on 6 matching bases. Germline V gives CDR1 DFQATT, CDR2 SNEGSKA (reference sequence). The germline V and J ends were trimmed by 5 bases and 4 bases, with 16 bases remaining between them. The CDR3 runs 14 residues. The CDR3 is CSAPPGGRADTQYF. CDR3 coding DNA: TGCAGTGCTCCCCCCGGGGGTAGGGCAGATACGCAGTATTTT.

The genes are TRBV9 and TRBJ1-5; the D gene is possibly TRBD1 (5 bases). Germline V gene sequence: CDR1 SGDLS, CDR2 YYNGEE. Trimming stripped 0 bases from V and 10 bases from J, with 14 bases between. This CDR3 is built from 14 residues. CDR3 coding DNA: TGTGCCAGCAGCGTAGAAGGGGAGTCAAGCCCCCAGCATTTT. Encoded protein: CASSVEGESSPQHF. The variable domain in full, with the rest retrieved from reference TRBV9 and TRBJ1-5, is DSGVTQTPKHLITATGQRVTLRCSPRSGDLSVYWYQQSLDQGLQFLIQYYNGEERAKGNILERFSAQQFPDLHSELNLSSLELGDSALYFCASSVEGESSPQHFGDGTRLSIL.

CDR3 sequence reads: CASSEHTTGTGYEQYF. The CDR3 DNA reads TGTGCCAGCAGTGAACACACCACCGGGACAGGCTACGAGCAGTACTTC. The chain couples TRBV2 to TRBJ2-7, with 8 positions matching TRBD1. The CDR3 has 16 amino acids. V lost 2 bases to trimming and J lost 3 bases; unmatched junction nucleotides: 9. Germline values: CDR1 SNHLY, CDR2 FYNNEI.

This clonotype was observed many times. Here the CDR3 DNA reads TGTGCCAGCACTCAAACAGATATACGCAATCAGCCCCAGCATTTT. It codes for CASTQTDIRNQPQHF. The chain recombines TRBV12-3 or TRBV12-4 with TRBJ1-5; no definite D call. This CDR3 region has 15 residues. Between the trimmed V and J ends, which lost 7 bases and 2 bases, there was a span of 15 bases.